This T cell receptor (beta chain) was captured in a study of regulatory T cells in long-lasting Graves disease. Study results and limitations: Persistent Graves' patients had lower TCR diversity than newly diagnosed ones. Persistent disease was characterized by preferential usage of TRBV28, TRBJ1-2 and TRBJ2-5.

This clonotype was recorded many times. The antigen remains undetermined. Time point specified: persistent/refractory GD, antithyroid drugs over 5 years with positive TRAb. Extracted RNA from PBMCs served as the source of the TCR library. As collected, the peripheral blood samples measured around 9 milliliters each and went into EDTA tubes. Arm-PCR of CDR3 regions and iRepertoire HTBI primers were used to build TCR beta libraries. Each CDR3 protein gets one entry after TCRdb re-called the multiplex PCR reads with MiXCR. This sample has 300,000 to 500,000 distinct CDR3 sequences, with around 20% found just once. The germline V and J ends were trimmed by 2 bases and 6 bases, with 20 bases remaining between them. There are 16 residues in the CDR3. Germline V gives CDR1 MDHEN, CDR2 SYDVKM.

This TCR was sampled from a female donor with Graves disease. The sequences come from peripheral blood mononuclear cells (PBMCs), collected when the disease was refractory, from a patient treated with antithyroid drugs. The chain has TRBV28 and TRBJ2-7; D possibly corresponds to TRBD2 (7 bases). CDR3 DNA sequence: TGTGCCAGCAGTTTAGGAAGGGAGGGGGGCCCCTTCGAGCAGTACTTC. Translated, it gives CASSLGREGGPFEQYF.